These 3 T cell receptor beta chains were sequenced from one sample in a study of blood T cell repertoires in COVID-19. Profiling relied on immunoSEQ multiplex PCR, and the TCRdb table lists in-frame clones only, not all of them. The table records around 220,000 clones, about 90% of them present only once. Input material: peripheral blood. The receptors come from a woman aged 45-65 years with acute or convalescent COVID-19.

The gene calls are TRBV5-1 and TRBJ2-3; D uncertain. Trimming stripped 5 bases from V and 0 bases from J, with 7 bases between. This CDR3 is built from 13 residues. Per the germline V gene, CDR1 is SGHRS and CDR2 is YFSETQ. The CDR3 is CASRRTSTDTQYF. CDR3 DNA sequence: TGCGCCAGCAGGAGAACTAGCACAGATACGCAGTATTTT.

This clone was seen repeatedly, ten times or more. This rearrangement joins TRBV5-6 to TRBJ2-2; TRBD1 is a possible D gene (5 bases). CDR3 length: 14 residues. V gave up 3 bases and J gave up 1 base, with 7 bases separating them. Germline lookup yields CDR1 SGHDT and CDR2 YYEEEE. CDR3 DNA: TGTGCCAGCAGCTACGACAGGAACACCGGGGAGCTGTTTTTT. It translates to CASSYDRNTGELFF.

As to this clone: The sample contains more than one DNA sequence encoding this CDR3. The chain has TRBV27 and TRBJ2-1, with 8 bases identical to TRBD2. There are 13 residues in the CDR3. CDR1 and CDR2 from the germline V gene are MNHEY and SMNVEV (reference sequence). Trimming cost V 6 bases and J 10 bases; bases outside gene matches: 8. The CDR3 reads CASSFGGAREQFF. Here the CDR3 DNA reads TGTGCCAGCAGCTTCGGGGGGGCCCGGGAGCAGTTCTTC.